This TCR beta chain came from a study of molecular identifiers for immune sequencing clone quantification. The CDR3 has 12 residues. Germline CDR1 and CDR2: SGHNT and YENEEA. Overall study results and limits: The share of molecules held by clones above 20 RNA copies was over 97% in effector cells and under 1% in naive cells.

Construction of naive CD8 libraries employed roughly 20,000 to 1,000,000 sorted cells together with 10%, 30% or 50% RNA. Based on a CD8+CD4-CCR7+CD45RA+ profile, naive CD8 T cells were sorted. Concerning this clonotype itself: Antigen specificity is unknown. The junction departs from the called germline gene at one end, perhaps through a read error.

TCRdb re-derived calls from the PCR reads in MiXCR, one entry per CDR3 protein. The sample includes 250,000 to 400,000 distinct CDR3 sequences, about 20% of them seen just once. V gene TRBV11-3 combines with J gene TRBJ2-3; D is uncertain. This sequence originates from a human donor in good health. Some libraries in this study had Jurkat cell RNA spiked in. The sequenced material came from naive CD8+ T cells from blood, with Jurkat cell RNA spiked in. Specified subset: FACS-sorted CD8+CD4-CCR7+CD45RA+ naive T cells. CDR3 amino acids: CASSFGGDTRYF. CDR3 nucleotides: TGTGCCAGCAGCTTCGGTGGCGATACGCGGTATTTT. The full variable domain, with the rest looked up from reference TRBV11-3 and TRBJ2-3, is EAGVVQSPRYKIIEKKQPVAFWCNPISGHNTLYWYLQNLGQGPELLIRYENEEAVDDSQLPKDRFSAERLKGVDSTLKIQPAELGDSAVYLCASSFGGDTRYFGPGTRLTVL.